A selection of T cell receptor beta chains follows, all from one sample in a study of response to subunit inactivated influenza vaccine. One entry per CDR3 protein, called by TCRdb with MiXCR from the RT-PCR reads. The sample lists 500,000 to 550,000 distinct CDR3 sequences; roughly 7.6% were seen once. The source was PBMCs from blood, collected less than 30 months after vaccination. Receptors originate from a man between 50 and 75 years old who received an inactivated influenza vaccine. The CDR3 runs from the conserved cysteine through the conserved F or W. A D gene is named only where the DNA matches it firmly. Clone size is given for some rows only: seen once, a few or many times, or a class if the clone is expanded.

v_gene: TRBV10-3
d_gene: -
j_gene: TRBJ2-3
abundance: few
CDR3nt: TGTGCCATCAGCCGGGACCGAGTTGGGGATACGCAGTATTTT
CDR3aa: CAISRDRVGDTQYF

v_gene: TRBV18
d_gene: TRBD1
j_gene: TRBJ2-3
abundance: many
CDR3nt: TGTGCCAGCTCACCAGACAGGGGCCTCACAGATACGCAGTATTTT
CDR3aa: CASSPDRGLTDTQYF

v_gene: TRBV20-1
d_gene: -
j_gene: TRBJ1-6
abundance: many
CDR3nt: TGCAGTGCTGAGCGACAGACTAATTCACCCCTCCACTTT
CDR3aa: CSAERQTNSPLHF

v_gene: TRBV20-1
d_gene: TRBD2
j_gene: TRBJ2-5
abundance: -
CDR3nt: TGCAGTGCTACTAGCGGGGGGGCTGGAGAGACCCAGTACTTC
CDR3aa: CSATSGGAGETQYF

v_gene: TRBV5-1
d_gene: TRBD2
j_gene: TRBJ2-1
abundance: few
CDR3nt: TGCGCCAGCAGCCTACGGGAGGTCTCCTACAATGAGCAGTTCTTC
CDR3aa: CASSLREVSYNEQFF

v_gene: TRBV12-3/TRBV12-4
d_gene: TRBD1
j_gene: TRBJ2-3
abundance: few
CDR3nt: TGTGCCAGCAGTTTAGGCAGGGGGCCGGCGGCTACGCAGTATTTT
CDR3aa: CASSLGRGPAATQYF

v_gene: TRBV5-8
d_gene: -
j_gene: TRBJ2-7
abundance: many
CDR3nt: TGTGCCAGCAGCACGCCCTTGCTAGGAGGGACCTACGAGCAGTACTTC
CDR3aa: CASSTPLLGGTYEQYF

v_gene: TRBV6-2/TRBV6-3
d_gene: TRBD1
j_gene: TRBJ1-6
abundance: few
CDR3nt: TGTGCCAGCAGTCAGGGACAGCACAATTCACCCCTCCACTTT
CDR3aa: CASSQGQHNSPLHF

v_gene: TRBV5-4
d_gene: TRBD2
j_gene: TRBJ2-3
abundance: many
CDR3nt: TGTGCCAGCAGCTTACTAGCGGGATTGACAGATACGCAGTATTTT
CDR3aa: CASSLLAGLTDTQYF

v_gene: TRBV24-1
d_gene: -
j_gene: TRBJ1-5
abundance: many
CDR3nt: TGTGCCACCAGTGATGGCAGGAATCAGCCCCAGCATTTT
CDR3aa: CATSDGRNQPQHF

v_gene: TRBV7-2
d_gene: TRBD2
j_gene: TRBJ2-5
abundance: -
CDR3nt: TGTGCCAGCAGCCAGGGGGGTAGCGGGGGGTCAAGGACCCAGTACTTC
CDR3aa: CASSQGGSGGSRTQYF

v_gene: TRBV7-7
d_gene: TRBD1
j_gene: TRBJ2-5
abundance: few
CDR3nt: TGTGCTAGCAGCTTAGGATCCGGGACAGGGGAGACCCAGTACTTC
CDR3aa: CASSLGSGTGETQYF

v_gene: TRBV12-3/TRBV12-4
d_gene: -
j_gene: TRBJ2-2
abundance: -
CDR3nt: TGTGCCAGCCGGGACACATCGAACACCGGGGAGCTGTTTTTT
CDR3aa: CASRDTSNTGELFF

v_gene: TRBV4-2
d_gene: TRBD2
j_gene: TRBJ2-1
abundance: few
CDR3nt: TGTGCCAGCAGCCGAGATCTAGCGGGAGGCACCTACAATGAGCAGTTCTTC
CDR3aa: CASSRDLAGGTYNEQFF

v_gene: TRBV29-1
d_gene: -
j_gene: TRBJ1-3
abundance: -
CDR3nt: TGCAGCGTTGGAGGCGTAGGTGGAAACACCATATATTTT
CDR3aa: CSVGGVGGNTIYF

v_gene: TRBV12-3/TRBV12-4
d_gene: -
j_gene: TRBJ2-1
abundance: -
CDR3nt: TGTGCCAGCTTACTGACAGAATACAATGAGCAGTTCTTC
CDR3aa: CASLLTEYNEQFF

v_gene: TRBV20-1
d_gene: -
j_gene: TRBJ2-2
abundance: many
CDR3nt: TGCAGTGCTAGAGAGGTCACCGGGGAGCTGTTTTTT
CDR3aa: CSAREVTGELFF

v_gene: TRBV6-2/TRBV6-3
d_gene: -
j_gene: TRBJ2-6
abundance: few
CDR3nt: TGTGCCAGCAGTCCAGGACACGGACGCTCTGGGGCCAACGTCCTGACTTTC
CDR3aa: CASSPGHGRSGANVLTF

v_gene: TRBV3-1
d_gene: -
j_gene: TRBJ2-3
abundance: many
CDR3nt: TGTGCCAGCAGCCCCAATTGGGGAGATACGCAGTATTTT
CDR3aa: CASSPNWGDTQYF

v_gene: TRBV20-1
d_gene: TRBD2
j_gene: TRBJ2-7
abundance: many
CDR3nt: TGCAGTGCTAGGGGATGGGGTAGCGGGGCCTCCTACGAGCAGTACTTC
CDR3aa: CSARGWGSGASYEQYF

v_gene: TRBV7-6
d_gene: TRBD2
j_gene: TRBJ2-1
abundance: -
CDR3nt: TGTGCCAGCAGCGATCTAGCGGGACCCTCCTACAATGAGCAGTTCTTC
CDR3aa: CASSDLAGPSYNEQFF

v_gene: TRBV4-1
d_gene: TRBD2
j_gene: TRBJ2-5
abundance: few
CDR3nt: TGCGCCAGCAGCCAAGTTCAGCGGGGACTCCAAGAGACCCAGTACTTC
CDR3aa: CASSQVQRGLQETQYF

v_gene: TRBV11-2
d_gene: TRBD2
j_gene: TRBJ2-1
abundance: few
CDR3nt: TGTGCCAGCAGCCAGGAGCGGGACTTGACCTACAATGAGCAGTTCTTC
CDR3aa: CASSQERDLTYNEQFF

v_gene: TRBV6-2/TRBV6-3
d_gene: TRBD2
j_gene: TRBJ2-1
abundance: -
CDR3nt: TGTGCCAGCAGTTACTCCCTAGCGGGGTTCTCCTACTATGAGCAGTTCTTC
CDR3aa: CASSYSLAGFSYYEQFF

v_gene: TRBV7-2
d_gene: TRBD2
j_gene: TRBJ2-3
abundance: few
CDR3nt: TGTGCCAGCAGCGCCGCTAGCGGGGGGCGCTCTATGGGGTATTTT
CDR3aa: CASSAASGGRSMGYF

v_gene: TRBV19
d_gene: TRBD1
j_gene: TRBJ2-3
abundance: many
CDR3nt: TGTGCCAGTACCTCCCGGGACAGGGCCTACGATACGCAGTATTTT
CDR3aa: CASTSRDRAYDTQYF

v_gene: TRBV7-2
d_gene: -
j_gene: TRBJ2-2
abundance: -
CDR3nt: TGTGCCAGCAGCTTATCGGTTCGCGAAAGGGAGCTGTTTTTT
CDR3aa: CASSLSVRERELFF

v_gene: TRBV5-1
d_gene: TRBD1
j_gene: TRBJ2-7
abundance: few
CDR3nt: TGCGCCAGCAGCTCCGGGACAGGGGGAGGCGAGCAGTACTTC
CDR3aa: CASSSGTGGGEQYF

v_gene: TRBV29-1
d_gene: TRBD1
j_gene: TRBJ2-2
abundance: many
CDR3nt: TGCAGCGTTCTAGGGACAGGACACACCGGGGAGCTGTTTTTT
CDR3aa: CSVLGTGHTGELFF

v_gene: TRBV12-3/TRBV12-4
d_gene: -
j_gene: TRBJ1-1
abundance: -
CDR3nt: TGTGCCAGCAGTTTCTGGGGGTTGGACACTGAAGCTTTCTTT
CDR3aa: CASSFWGLDTEAFF

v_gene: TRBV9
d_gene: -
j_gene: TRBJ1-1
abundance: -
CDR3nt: TGTGCCAGCAGCGTAGCACAGGGGAACACTGAAGCTTTCTTT
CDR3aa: CASSVAQGNTEAFF

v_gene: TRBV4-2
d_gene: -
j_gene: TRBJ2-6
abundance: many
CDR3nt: TGTGCCAGCAGCCAAGATCGGGTGACTCTCGGCTCTGGGGCCAACGTCCTGACTTTC
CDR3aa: CASSQDRVTLGSGANVLTF

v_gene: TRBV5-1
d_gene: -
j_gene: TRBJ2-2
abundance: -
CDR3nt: TGCGCCAGCAGTCTGGGGGGCCCCATCGGGACCGGGGAGCTGTTTTTT
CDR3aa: CASSLGGPIGTGELFF

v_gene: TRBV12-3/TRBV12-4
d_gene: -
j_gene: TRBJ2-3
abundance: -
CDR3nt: TGTGCCAGCGCGGGGATCAGCACAGATACGCAGTATTTT
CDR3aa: CASAGISTDTQYF

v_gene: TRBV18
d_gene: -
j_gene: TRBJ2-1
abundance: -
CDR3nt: TGTGCCAGCTCACCCAGGACCGGGGTCCAATACAATGAGCAGTTCTTC
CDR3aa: CASSPRTGVQYNEQFF

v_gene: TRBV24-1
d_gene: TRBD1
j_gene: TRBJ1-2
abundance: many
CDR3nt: TGTGCCACCAGTGATCCGGACAGGGAGGATGGCTACACCTTC
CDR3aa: CATSDPDREDGYTF

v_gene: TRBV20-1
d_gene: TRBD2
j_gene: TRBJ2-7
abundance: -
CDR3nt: TGCAGTGCCGTAGATGTAGCGGGACAAAGTACCTACGAGCAGTACTTC
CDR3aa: CSAVDVAGQSTYEQYF

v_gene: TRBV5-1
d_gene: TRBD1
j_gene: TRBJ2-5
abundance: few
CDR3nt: TGCGCCAGCAGCACGCGATCAGGGGGCGTGGAGACCCAGTACTTC
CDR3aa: CASSTRSGGVETQYF

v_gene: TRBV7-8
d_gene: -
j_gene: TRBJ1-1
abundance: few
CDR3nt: TGTGCCAGCAGCCAAAGGGACCGCGGGGGCACTGAAGCTTTCTTT
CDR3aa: CASSQRDRGGTEAFF

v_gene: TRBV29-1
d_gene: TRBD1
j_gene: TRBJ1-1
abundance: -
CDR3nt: TGCAGCTCTCGACAGGGGGACACTGAAGCTTTCTTT
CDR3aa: CSSRQGDTEAFF

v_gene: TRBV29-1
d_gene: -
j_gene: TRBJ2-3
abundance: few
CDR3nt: TGCAGCGTAACGACCAGTGCGCCGGCAGATACGCAGTATTTT
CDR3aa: CSVTTSAPADTQYF

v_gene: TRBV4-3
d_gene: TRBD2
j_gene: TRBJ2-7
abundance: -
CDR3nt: TGCGCCAGCAGCCGCGGACTAGCGGGAGTCGTCGAGCAGTACTTC
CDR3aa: CASSRGLAGVVEQYF

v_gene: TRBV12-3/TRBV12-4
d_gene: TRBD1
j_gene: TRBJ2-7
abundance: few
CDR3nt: TGTGCCAGCAGTCGATCGGGACAGGTAACCTACGAGCAGTACTTC
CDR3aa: CASSRSGQVTYEQYF

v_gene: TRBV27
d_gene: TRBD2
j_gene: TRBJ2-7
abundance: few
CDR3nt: TGTGCCAGCAGTTCTTGGACTAGCGGGAGTTACGAGCAGTACTTC
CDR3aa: CASSSWTSGSYEQYF

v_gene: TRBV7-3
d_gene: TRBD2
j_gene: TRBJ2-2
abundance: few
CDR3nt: TGTGCCAGCAGCCGAGCGGGAGGTGGCGGGGAGCTGTTTTTT
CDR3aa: CASSRAGGGGELFF

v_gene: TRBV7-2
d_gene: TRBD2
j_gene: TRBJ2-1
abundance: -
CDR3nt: TGTGCCAGCAGCTTAGTTCCCCTAGCGGGGGGGAATGAGCAGTTCTTC
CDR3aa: CASSLVPLAGGNEQFF

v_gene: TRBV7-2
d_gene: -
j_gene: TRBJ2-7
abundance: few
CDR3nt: TGTGCCAGCAGCTTAGCTGGGGTCGCGGACACCTACGAGCAGTACTTC
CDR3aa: CASSLAGVADTYEQYF

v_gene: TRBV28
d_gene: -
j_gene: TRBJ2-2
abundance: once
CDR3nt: TGTGCCAGCACCGAAGGAAGCGTGACCGGGGAGCTGTTTTTT
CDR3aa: CASTEGSVTGELFF

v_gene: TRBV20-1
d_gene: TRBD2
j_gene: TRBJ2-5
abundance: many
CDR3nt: TGCAGTGCTAGCGGGACTAGCGGGGGGCCATTGGAGACCCAGTACTTC
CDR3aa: CSASGTSGGPLETQYF

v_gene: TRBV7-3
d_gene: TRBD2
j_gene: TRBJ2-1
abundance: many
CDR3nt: TGTGCCAGCAGCGCTACTAGCGGGTCCTACAATGAGCAGTTCTTC
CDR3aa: CASSATSGSYNEQFF

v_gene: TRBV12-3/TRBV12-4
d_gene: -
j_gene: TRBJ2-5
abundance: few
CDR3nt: TGTGCCAGCAGTTTTAAACCTGGGACCCAGTACTTC
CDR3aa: CASSFKPGTQYF

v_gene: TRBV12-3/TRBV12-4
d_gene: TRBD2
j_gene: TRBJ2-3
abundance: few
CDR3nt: TGTGCCAGCAGTCCCCTGTGGACTAGCTCAGATACGCAGTATTTT
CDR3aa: CASSPLWTSSDTQYF

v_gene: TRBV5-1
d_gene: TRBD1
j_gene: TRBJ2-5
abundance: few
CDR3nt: TGCGCCAGCAGCTTGGCCCTGCGGGACAGGGGTCCATCAACCCAGTACTTC
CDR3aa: CASSLALRDRGPSTQYF

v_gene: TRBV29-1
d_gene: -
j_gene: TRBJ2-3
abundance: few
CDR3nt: TGCAGCGTTGAAGATAACAGGAGAAGCACAGATACGCAGTATTTT
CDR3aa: CSVEDNRRSTDTQYF

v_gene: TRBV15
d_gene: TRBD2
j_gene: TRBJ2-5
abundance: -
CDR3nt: TGTGCCACCAGCAGCGGGAGGACCGTAGAGACCCAGTACTTC
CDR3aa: CATSSGRTVETQYF

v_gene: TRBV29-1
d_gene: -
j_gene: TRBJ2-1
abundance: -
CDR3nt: TGCAGCGTTGGGGAATGGAGGAACAATGAGCAGTTCTTC
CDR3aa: CSVGEWRNNEQFF